This T cell receptor beta chain was identified during a study of blood T cell repertoires in COVID-19 (dated by TCRdb to 2019 to 2021). Concerning the study at large: Samples from collaborators originated in the United States, Italy and Spain and spanned both the acute and convalescent phases of COVID-19. The dataset comprised deeply sampled blood TCRbeta repertoires from subjects exposed to, actively infected with, or recovered from COVID-19. Samples came from the ongoing ImmuneRACE study (first 160 participants) plus 1,254 subjects from 6 global collaborators. HLA class I and class II types, where available, came from metadata supplied by the sample provider rather than from assay-based typing. The prospective study material was composed of cDNA or gDNA derived from T cells, B-cell-depleted T cells, or PBMCs. A freely available public database, intended as a resource for researchers studying the immune response to SARS-CoV-2, is where the repertoires were released. A de-identified subject ID, COVID-19 status, age in years and sex were almost always included in the sample metadata. Broad study findings and their caveats: The amount of clinical and demographic metadata varied by source and participant and was provided uncurated.

The collaborating institutions used their own protocols to collect whole blood in K2EDTA tubes. Collaborator samples were shipped for TCRbeta analysis as frozen whole blood, isolated PBMCs, or DNA extracted from either sample type. This clone was counted only a few times. The antigen it recognizes is unknown. Per-base qualities were not stored, and no clone one base away is much larger. TCRbeta CDR3 regions were amplified from genomic DNA by means of the immunoSEQ Assay, a bias-controlled multiplex PCR. On the study's bioinformatics: Within the assay, amplification of reference gene primers was used to estimate how many nucleated cells each sample contained. To quantify the absolute abundance of each unique TCRbeta CDR3 rearrangement, sequence reads were collapsed and filtered. For each sample, productive Simpson clonality was calculated as the square root of Simpson's diversity index over productive rearrangements. Not all clones reach the TCRdb copy of this immuneACCESS table, which keeps in-frame sequences only. Checked studies attribute under half of the gap to unresolved V genes and leave the rest unexplained. D and trimming come from the DNA, and the V and J calls and clone size come from that table. This sample has under 250,000 clones in its table, and less than 85% of those were observed once. Of the sample, around 5.4% is held by the ten largest clones.

The TCR sequence derives from a woman aged 70-85 years with acute or convalescent COVID-19. Sequenced sample: peripheral blood.

The encoded CDR3 is CASSEGIDRKLFF. The nucleotides are TGTGCCAGCAGTGAAGGTATCGACAGAAAACTGTTTTTT. The sequence joins TRBV6-1 to TRBJ1-4, and perhaps TRBD1 as D gene, on 5 matching bases. The germline V gene sets CDR1 to MNHNS and CDR2 to SASEGT. V loses 1 base, J loses 10 bases, and the germline ends lie 10 bases apart. From the cysteine through the phenylalanine, the CDR3 covers 13 amino acids. The DNA shown is the 39-base CDR3, in frame from base 1.